Given below is one T cell receptor (beta chain) in context. Its antigen remains unknown. The data were taken from a study of identifying expanded T cells in peripheral blood. Germline assignment: CDR1 MGHRA and CDR2 YSYEKL. The J segment lost 1 base and the V segment lost 3 bases, leaving 2 bases of the junction unmatched. The length of the CDR3 is 15 residues. Overall study findings and caveats: Technical replicates showed about 1.2 changed clones; two weeks 15 to 20; four weeks 19. Approximately 2-week clone count variance significantly increased as total template count grew.

No infections or other immune events were documented during collection. Clones were sequenced by immunoSEQ multiplex PCR, and TCRdb holds only the in-frame ones, with some missing. The data show approximately 120,000 clones, 88% seen once. This rearrangement joins TRBV4-1 to TRBJ2-7; TRBD2 agrees at 11 bases. This sequence was found in a person between 18 and 70 years old in good health. Source material: blood. CDR3 protein: CASSHRLAGSYEQYF. CDR3 bases: TGCGCCAGCAGCCACCGACTAGCGGGGTCCTACGAGCAGTACTTC.